This T cell receptor beta chain emerged from a study of blood T cells in healthy people across ages. Across the study: T cells yielded about one barcoded beta molecule per two cells through template switching.

The CDR3 has 13 residues. Germline V gene sequence: CDR1 DFQATT, CDR2 SNEGSKA (reference sequence). This clonotype was seen a handful of times. The junction differs from germline at one of its ends, possibly a read error. Investigators took about 9.1 milliliters of peripheral blood from every donor. Isolating PBMCs gave at least 6 million of these cells per sample. Sample-barcoded 5' priming and a J-beta primer mix drove a second PCR of about 7 to 11 cycles. TCRdb redid the calling of the 5' RACE reads with MiXCR, one entry per CDR3 protein. Among around 940,000 distinct CDR3 sequences, roughly 47% were seen once, and the ten largest hold over 20%.

What was sequenced was blood. The V gene is TRBV20-1, the J gene TRBJ2-7, with a tentative D call TRBD1 (5 bases). This clonotype was sampled from a woman aged 55-70 years in good health. In DNA form, the CDR3 reads TGCAGTCCTAGGGGCAGGGTATTTGGTGAGCAGTACTTC. Its protein product is CSPRGRVFGEQYF.